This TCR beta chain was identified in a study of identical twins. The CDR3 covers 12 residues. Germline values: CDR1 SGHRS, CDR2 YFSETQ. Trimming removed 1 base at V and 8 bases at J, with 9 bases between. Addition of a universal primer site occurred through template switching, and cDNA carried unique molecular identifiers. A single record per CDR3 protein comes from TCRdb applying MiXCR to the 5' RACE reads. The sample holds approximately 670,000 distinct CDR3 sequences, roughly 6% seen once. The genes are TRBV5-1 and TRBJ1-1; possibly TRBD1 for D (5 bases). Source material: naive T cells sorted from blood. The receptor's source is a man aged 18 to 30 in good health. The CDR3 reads CASSLNGGEAFF. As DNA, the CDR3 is TGCGCCAGCAGCTTGAATGGGGGGGAAGCTTTCTTT.